This TCR beta chain was sequenced in a study of blood T cell repertoires in COVID-19. Trimming took off 5 bases at V and 10 bases at J, with 15 bases between the two ends. Germline V gene data show CDR1 as SEHNR and CDR2 as FQNEAQ (reference sequence). The CDR3 spans 14 residues. TCRdb keeps only in-frame clones here, not all; method: immunoSEQ multiplex PCR. Among fewer than 250,000 clones, around 90% were seen once, and the ten largest hold about 1.7%. V usage is TRBV7-9 and J usage is TRBJ1-6; perhaps TRBD1 as D (5 bases). The material sequenced was peripheral blood. This receptor was identified in a man between 65 and 85 years old with acute or convalescent COVID-19. The CDR3 sequence is CASSQGEGYSPLHF. For the CDR3, the DNA is TGTGCCAGCAGCCAAGGGGAGGGTTACTCACCCCTCCACTTT.